A selection of T cell receptor beta chains follows, all from one sample in a study of cytomegalovirus exposure and HLA in healthy donors. TCRdb's table, derived via immunoSEQ multiplex PCR, lists solely in-frame clones and lacks some. The profile shows some 66,000 clones, roughly 75% of them singletons. Specimen: PBMCs. The receptors come from a man between 60 and 75 years old in good health and CMV-seropositive. Each CDR3 is given without its conserved first and last residue. The order of the fields is V gene, J gene, D gene, CDR3 protein. D genes are given only for firm matches.

V gene: TRBV10-3
J gene: TRBJ2-2
D gene: TRBD2
CDR3 protein: AASGRLAATGELF

V gene: TRBV5-6
J gene: TRBJ1-3
D gene: TRBD1
CDR3 protein: ASSLFSGTAGNTIY

V gene: TRBV19
J gene: TRBJ1-5
D gene: NA
CDR3 protein: ASSPQNLPNQPQH

V gene: TRBV10-3
J gene: TRBJ2-3
D gene: NA
CDR3 protein: AISERGARDTQY

V gene: TRBV6-5
J gene: TRBJ1-1
D gene: NA
CDR3 protein: ASSSQRVAF

V gene: TRBV19
J gene: TRBJ2-1
D gene: NA
CDR3 protein: ASSFGGHDNEQF

V gene: TRBV5-1
J gene: TRBJ1-2
D gene: TRBD1
CDR3 protein: ASSLEGAQVDGYT

V gene: TRBV6-1
J gene: TRBJ2-5
D gene: NA
CDR3 protein: ASRGLARLETQY

V gene: TRBV11-2
J gene: TRBJ2-7
D gene: NA
CDR3 protein: ASSPRVGGYEQY

V gene: TRBV19
J gene: TRBJ2-5
D gene: TRBD1
CDR3 protein: ASSMGDRGSQETQY

V gene: TRBV7-9
J gene: TRBJ2-5
D gene: NA
CDR3 protein: SSSDQRETQY

V gene: TRBV5-1
J gene: TRBJ1-1
D gene: TRBD1
CDR3 protein: ASSFTGATEAF

V gene: TRBV19
J gene: TRBJ1-1
D gene: TRBD1
CDR3 protein: ASSIRTGEAA

V gene: TRBV2
J gene: TRBJ2-1
D gene: TRBD2
CDR3 protein: ASKGLAVYNEQF

V gene: TRBV4-1
J gene: TRBJ1-2
D gene: TRBD1
CDR3 protein: ASSQVGQGGGYT

V gene: TRBV29-1
J gene: TRBJ2-3
D gene: TRBD2
CDR3 protein: SGTSGSTDTQY

V gene: TRBV11-3
J gene: TRBJ2-1
D gene: TRBD1
CDR3 protein: ASSFPPGQGPNEQF

V gene: TRBV11-3
J gene: TRBJ2-7
D gene: NA
CDR3 protein: ASSLDRSSGTYEQY

V gene: TRBV6-5
J gene: TRBJ1-1
D gene: TRBD1
CDR3 protein: ASSPTGANTEAF

V gene: TRBV27
J gene: TRBJ2-7
D gene: TRBD2
CDR3 protein: ASSLPPTSGSYEQY

V gene: TRBV6-6
J gene: TRBJ2-7
D gene: TRBD1
CDR3 protein: ASSTLVLGQYEQY

V gene: TRBV11-3
J gene: TRBJ1-1
D gene: NA
CDR3 protein: ASSPNGWHTEAF

V gene: TRBV5-5
J gene: TRBJ2-3
D gene: TRBD2
CDR3 protein: ASSLELAGSRVDTQY

V gene: TRBV11-2
J gene: TRBJ2-1
D gene: TRBD2
CDR3 protein: ASSFGSSGYNEQF

V gene: TRBV5-4
J gene: TRBJ2-5
D gene: NA
CDR3 protein: ASSFGRLETQY

V gene: TRBV11-2
J gene: TRBJ2-7
D gene: NA
CDR3 protein: ASSLTDGTTYEQY

V gene: TRBV11-2
J gene: TRBJ1-2
D gene: NA
CDR3 protein: ASSLKYGGGLNYGYT

V gene: TRBV6-1
J gene: TRBJ2-1
D gene: TRBD2
CDR3 protein: ASSEGTSGSNEQF

V gene: TRBV12-5
J gene: TRBJ1-1
D gene: TRBD1
CDR3 protein: ASGLATGQGLNTEAF

V gene: TRBV10-3
J gene: TRBJ2-5
D gene: NA
CDR3 protein: AISDFGEETQY

V gene: TRBV7-9
J gene: TRBJ1-2
D gene: NA
CDR3 protein: SSSLIGSGEGGYT

V gene: TRBV7-9
J gene: TRBJ2-3
D gene: TRBD2
CDR3 protein: ASSPVSGSTDTQY

V gene: TRBV10-3
J gene: TRBJ2-3
D gene: TRBD2
CDR3 protein: AISEKRGSLDTQY

V gene: TRBV5-6
J gene: TRBJ2-1
D gene: TRBD2
CDR3 protein: ASSFPGGSSYNEQF

V gene: TRBV2
J gene: TRBJ1-2
D gene: TRBD1
CDR3 protein: ASSLTGLQGASYT

V gene: TRBV15
J gene: TRBJ1-5
D gene: NA
CDR3 protein: ATSRDQGVGFSNQPQH

V gene: TRBV6-5
J gene: TRBJ1-4
D gene: TRBD1
CDR3 protein: ASSYRGQGAEKLF

V gene: TRBV20-1
J gene: TRBJ2-1
D gene: NA
CDR3 protein: SWETSNEQF

V gene: TRBV6-5
J gene: TRBJ2-7
D gene: TRBD1
CDR3 protein: ASTYGTGGYEQY

V gene: TRBV6-1
J gene: TRBJ1-5
D gene: NA
CDR3 protein: ASSGGEGWGQPQH

V gene: TRBV2
J gene: TRBJ2-3
D gene: TRBD2
CDR3 protein: ASSGLAGVGDTQY

V gene: TRBV5-4
J gene: TRBJ2-3
D gene: NA
CDR3 protein: ASSLDRGTDTQY

V gene: TRBV6-5
J gene: TRBJ1-1
D gene: TRBD1
CDR3 protein: ASRYDRVQTEAF

V gene: TRBV27
J gene: TRBJ1-2
D gene: NA
CDR3 protein: ASSSYNTGYT

V gene: TRBV6-1
J gene: TRBJ2-7
D gene: TRBD1
CDR3 protein: ASSVQGAPYEQY